A selection of T cell receptor beta chains follows, all from one sample in a study of T cell repertoires in cytomegalovirus infection. What these receptors recognize is not known. TCRdb independently ran MiXCR on the reads; one entry per CDR3 protein. The sample has a few hundred thousand distinct CDR3 sequences; roughly a third are singletons. Material: cultured PBMCs, obtained from culture after CMV antigen stimulation. The receptors were sampled from a human donor in good health (CMV status not recorded). Some clones in this sample may be carry-over from other donors' samples. Both conserved end residues are part of each CDR3. Fields, in order: J gene, V gene, CDR3 protein.

j_gene: TRBJ1-6
v_gene: TRBV28
CDR3aa: CASKGTADSPLHF

j_gene: TRBJ2-1
v_gene: TRBV19
CDR3aa: CATQTGRDNEQFF

j_gene: TRBJ1-1
v_gene: TRBV20-1
CDR3aa: CSARPPGARNTEAFF

j_gene: TRBJ1-2
v_gene: TRBV25-1
CDR3aa: CASTGGGGSNPYGYTF

j_gene: TRBJ1-5
v_gene: TRBV19
CDR3aa: CASSMVKGQPQHF

j_gene: TRBJ2-7
v_gene: TRBV6-8
CDR3aa: CASSPSGGGDYEQYF

j_gene: TRBJ2-3
v_gene: TRBV18
CDR3aa: CASSPGLAGMADTQYF

j_gene: TRBJ2-5
v_gene: TRBV18
CDR3aa: CASSPRQGGQETQYF

j_gene: TRBJ2-3
v_gene: TRBV28
CDR3aa: CASSLTTSPVKDTQYF

j_gene: TRBJ1-2
v_gene: TRBV11-2
CDR3aa: CASRPLKGTLPEEGYTF

j_gene: TRBJ2-5
v_gene: TRBV7-2
CDR3aa: CASSPRLAGAGETQYF

j_gene: TRBJ1-2
v_gene: TRBV7-2
CDR3aa: CASSLGGRFYGYTF

j_gene: TRBJ2-7
v_gene: TRBV7-9
CDR3aa: CASSIYGTGALQYF

j_gene: TRBJ2-6
v_gene: TRBV2
CDR3aa: CASFRGAGANVLTF

j_gene: TRBJ1-1
v_gene: TRBV2
CDR3aa: CASSVRTRGNGAFF

j_gene: TRBJ2-3
v_gene: TRBV7-9
CDR3aa: CASSSSWRGTDTQYF

j_gene: TRBJ1-2
v_gene: TRBV2
CDR3aa: CASRETPNYGYTF

j_gene: TRBJ2-7
v_gene: TRBV28
CDR3aa: CASRPPGQAYEQYF

j_gene: TRBJ2-1
v_gene: TRBV20-1
CDR3aa: CSAIRGHVYNEQFF

j_gene: TRBJ2-1
v_gene: TRBV6-1
CDR3aa: CASILPVGQGFNEQFF

j_gene: TRBJ2-1
v_gene: TRBV2
CDR3aa: CASTKDQVDTEQFF

j_gene: TRBJ1-2
v_gene: TRBV28
CDR3aa: CASTPKGEGLYYGYTF

j_gene: TRBJ2-1
v_gene: TRBV4-1
CDR3aa: CASSQEERSHNEQFF

j_gene: TRBJ1-1
v_gene: TRBV28
CDR3aa: CASSFRSWRNTEAFF

j_gene: TRBJ2-5
v_gene: TRBV6-5
CDR3aa: CASSFGSTQETQYF

j_gene: TRBJ2-7
v_gene: TRBV7-2
CDR3aa: CASSPRVAFTYEQYF

j_gene: TRBJ2-3
v_gene: TRBV29-1
CDR3aa: CSVVLHTTDTQYF

j_gene: TRBJ1-1
v_gene: TRBV7-2
CDR3aa: CASSLSVGQNTEAFF

j_gene: TRBJ2-3
v_gene: TRBV19
CDR3aa: CASSIVGAADTQYF

j_gene: TRBJ2-3
v_gene: TRBV20-1
CDR3aa: CSARTGGTDTQYF

j_gene: TRBJ2-1
v_gene: TRBV7-2
CDR3aa: CASSLAQGVQFF

j_gene: TRBJ2-7
v_gene: TRBV10-3
CDR3aa: CAINKREAGRNEQYF

j_gene: TRBJ2-2
v_gene: TRBV6-2/TRBV6-3
CDR3aa: CASSYGVRTGELFF

j_gene: TRBJ1-1
v_gene: TRBV6-1
CDR3aa: CASTTTSGGLNTEAFF

j_gene: TRBJ1-2
v_gene: TRBV7-6
CDR3aa: CASSSGTGERGYTF

j_gene: TRBJ2-5
v_gene: TRBV15
CDR3aa: CATSRMWSTTSGGTQYF

j_gene: TRBJ1-5
v_gene: TRBV19
CDR3aa: CASSIESWRGGGSNQPQHF

j_gene: TRBJ2-1
v_gene: TRBV5-6
CDR3aa: CASSLGGFGLAEYNEQFF

j_gene: TRBJ2-5
v_gene: TRBV27
CDR3aa: CASSSLAFEETQYF

j_gene: TRBJ2-1
v_gene: TRBV7-2
CDR3aa: CASSPKVRTNNEQFF

j_gene: TRBJ2-2
v_gene: TRBV24-1
CDR3aa: CATSALAGTGELFF